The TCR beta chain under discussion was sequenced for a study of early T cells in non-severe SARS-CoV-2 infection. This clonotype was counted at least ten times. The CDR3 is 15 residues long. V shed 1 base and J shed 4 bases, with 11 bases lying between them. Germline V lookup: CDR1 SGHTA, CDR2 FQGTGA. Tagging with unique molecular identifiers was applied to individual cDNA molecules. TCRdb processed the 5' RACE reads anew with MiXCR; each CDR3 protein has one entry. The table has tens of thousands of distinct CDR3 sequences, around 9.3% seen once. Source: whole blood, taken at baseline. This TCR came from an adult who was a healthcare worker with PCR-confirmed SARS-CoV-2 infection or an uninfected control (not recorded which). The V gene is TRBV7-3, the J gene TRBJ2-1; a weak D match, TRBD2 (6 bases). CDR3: CASSLMRGGYNEQFF. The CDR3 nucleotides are TGTGCCAGCAGCTTAATGCGGGGAGGTTACAATGAGCAGTTCTTC.